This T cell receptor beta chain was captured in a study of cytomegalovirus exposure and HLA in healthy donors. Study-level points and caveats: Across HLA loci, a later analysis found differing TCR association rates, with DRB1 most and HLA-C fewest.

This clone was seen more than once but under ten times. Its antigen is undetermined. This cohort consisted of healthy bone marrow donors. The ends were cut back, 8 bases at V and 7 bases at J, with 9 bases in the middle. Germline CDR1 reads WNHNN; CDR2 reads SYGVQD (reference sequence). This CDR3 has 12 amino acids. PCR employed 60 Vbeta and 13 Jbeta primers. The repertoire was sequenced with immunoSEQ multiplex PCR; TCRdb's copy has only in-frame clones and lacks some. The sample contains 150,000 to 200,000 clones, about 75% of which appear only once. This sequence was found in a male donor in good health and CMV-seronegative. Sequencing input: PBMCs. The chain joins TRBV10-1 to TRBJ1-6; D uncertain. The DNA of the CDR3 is TGCGCCAGCTTATCCCTAAATTCACCCCTCCACTTT. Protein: CASLSLNSPLHF.